This TCR beta chain appears in the sequencing data of a study of blood T cell repertoires in COVID-19 (dated by TCRdb to 2019 to 2021). General notes on the study: Samples covering the acute and convalescent phases of COVID-19 were provided by collaborators in the United States, Italy and Spain. The prospective study material was composed of cDNA or gDNA derived from T cells, B-cell-depleted T cells, or PBMCs. Subjects who had been exposed to COVID-19, were actively infected with it, or had recovered from it provided the deeply sampled blood TCRbeta repertoires that made up the dataset. A freely available public database, intended as a resource for researchers studying the immune response to SARS-CoV-2, is where the repertoires were released. Samples came from the ongoing ImmuneRACE study (first 160 participants) plus 1,254 subjects from 6 global collaborators. Nearly every sample came with metadata listing a de-identified subject ID, COVID-19 status, age in years and sex. HLA class I and class II types, where available, came from metadata supplied by the sample provider rather than from assay-based typing.

V lost 5 bases and J lost 8 bases, and the count of bases not matched to a germline gene is 8. From the germline V gene (reference sequence), CDR1 is SEHNR and CDR2 is FQNEAQ. From the cysteine up to the phenylalanine, the CDR3 has a length of 14 residues. Only the CDR3 part of the read is kept: 42 bases, read in frame from the first base. Collaborating institutions collected whole blood in K2EDTA tubes following their own protocols. For TCRbeta analysis, collaborator samples were shipped as frozen whole blood, as isolated PBMCs, or as DNA extracted from either sample type. TCRbeta CDR3 regions were amplified from genomic DNA using the immunoSEQ Assay, a bias-controlled multiplex PCR. Regarding the original processing steps: Nucleated cell counts per sample were estimated from amplification of reference gene primers within the assay. To quantify the absolute abundance of each unique TCRbeta CDR3 rearrangement, sequence reads were collapsed and filtered. Productive Simpson clonality was computed per sample as the square root of Simpson's diversity index over productive rearrangements. Imported from immuneACCESS, the table was reduced by TCRdb to in-frame sequences with V and J called. These copies leave out some clones; in studies compared against another copy, an unresolved V gene accounts for under half, and the cause of the remainder is not known. The DNA gave D and trimming, while V, J and clone size come from that table. Here the sample has 22,000 or so clones; about 90% occur a single time. Of the sample, about 3.9% is held by the ten largest clones.

As for this clone: Its antigen remains unidentified. No per-base quality is available; no much larger clone lies one base away.

Findings and caveats that apply to the study as a whole: How much clinical and demographic metadata was included differed by source and by participant, and the metadata was provided uncurated.

This chain joins TRBV7-9 to TRBJ2-1; TRBD1 fits 8 bases in the junction. Sequencing was performed on peripheral blood. This clonotype was sampled from a human donor in a cohort sampled during active COVID-19. The sequence in DNA is TGTGCCAGCAGCACCTCGACAGGGGCCGATGAGCAGTTCTTC. Translated, it reads CASSTSTGADEQFF.